These 15 T cell receptor beta chains were all obtained from the same sample, sequenced in a study of cytomegalovirus exposure and HLA in healthy donors. 60 Vbeta and 13 Jbeta primers were used in PCR. The repertoire was sequenced with immunoSEQ multiplex PCR; TCRdb's copy has only in-frame clones and lacks some. The top ten hold around 3.1% of the sample, which has 150,000 to 200,000 clones, around 72% seen once. The source material was PBMCs. The origin of the receptors is a woman aged 45-59 years in good health and CMV-seropositive.

This CDR3 is CASSLGGVNFNYGYTF. The CDR3 region has the DNA TGCGCCAGCAGCTTGGGGGGGGTGAATTTCAACTATGGCTACACCTTC. The chain joins TRBV5-1 to TRBJ1-2, with a possible D match to TRBD1 (5 bases). V lost 0 bases and J 2 bases, leaving 14 bases between the germline ends. The germline CDR1 and CDR2 sequences are SGHRS and YFSETQ. The CDR3 spans 16 residues.

As concerns this clone: Other DNA sequences within the sample encode an identical CDR3. The chain is built from TRBV5-1 and TRBJ2-7; 7 bases agree with TRBD1. Germline CDR1 SGHRS, CDR2 YFSETQ. This CDR3 has 13 amino acids. V lost 4 bases, J lost 2 bases, and 3 bases stayed unmatched. The CDR3 loop reads CASSPQGAYEQYF. The CDR3 DNA reads as TGCGCCAGCAGCCCGCAGGGGGCCTACGAGCAGTACTTC. Looking up the rest from reference TRBV5-1 and TRBJ2-7 gives the full variable domain: KAGVTQTPRYLIKTRGQQVTLSCSPISGHRSVSWYQQTPGQGLQFLFEYFSETQRNKGNFPGRFSGRQFSNSRSEMNVSTLELGDSALYLCASSPQGAYEQYFGPGTRLTVT.

A few counts support this clone. This rearrangement joins TRBV4-3 to TRBJ2-3, with 9 nucleotides matching TRBD2. Germline-derived CDR1 and CDR2 are LGHNA and YSLEER. Germline trimming cut 0 bases from V and 7 bases from J; bases unmatched to any gene: 5. This CDR3 contains 15 residues. In nucleotides, the CDR3 is TGCGCCAGCAGCCAAGATGGGCGGGGGGGCAATACGCAGTATTTT. Residues: CASSQDGRGGNTQYF.

This clone was detected a few times. The chain carries TRBV18 and TRBJ1-1; D gene ambiguous. Germline V gene sequence: CDR1 KGHSH, CDR2 LQKENI. V was clipped by 2 bases and J by 5 bases, with 18 bases between them. The CDR3 is 16 amino acids. The chain's CDR3 is CASSPSQTRGGTEAFF. In DNA form, the CDR3 reads TGTGCCAGCTCACCATCCCAGACCCGGGGAGGGACTGAAGCTTTCTTT.

The gene calls are TRBV29-1 and TRBJ2-3; 9 nucleotides match TRBD2. This CDR3 comprises 15 residues. The J segment lost 4 bases and the V segment lost 7 bases, leaving 12 bases of the junction unmatched. In germline, CDR1 is SQVTM, CDR2 ANQGSEA. The CDR3 DNA follows: TGCAGCGCCGGGCGGTTGCGGGGGGGCGCAGATACGCAGTATTTT. Translating it yields CSAGRLRGGADTQYF.

In this sample, this clone turned up a few times. The chain has TRBV29-1 and TRBJ2-1, with D tentatively TRBD2 (6 bases). V lost 1 base and J lost 10, with 20 bases in between. The CDR3 covers 15 residues. Germline V lookup: CDR1 SQVTM, CDR2 ANQGSEA. The CDR3 coding sequence is TGCAGCGTTGAAGGGGGGAGGCCGGCCGGCGAGGAGCAGTTCTTC. This gives the protein CSVEGGRPAGEEQFF.

The V and J genes are TRBV15 and TRBJ2-1; D is perhaps TRBD2 (5 bases). CDR1 and CDR2 (germline): LNHNV, YYDKDF (reference sequence). The CDR3 totals 13 residues. V lost 0 bases to trimming and J lost 6 bases, with 6 bases between them. CDR3 residues: CATSRDGINEQFF. The CDR3 region has the DNA TGTGCCACCAGCAGAGACGGGATCAATGAGCAGTTCTTC. Full variable domain (missing parts from reference TRBV15 and TRBJ2-1): DAMVIQNPRYQVTQFGKPVTLSCSQTLNHNVMYWYQQKSSQAPKLLFHYYDKDFNNEADTPDNFQSRRPNTSFCFLDIRSPGLGDTAMYLCATSRDGINEQFFGPGTRLTVL.

This chain links TRBV18 with TRBJ2-5, with D maybe TRBD1 (5 bases). Germline V CDR1 and CDR2: KGHSH, LQKENI. V lost 0 bases and J 11 bases, leaving 22 bases between the germline ends. This CDR3 contains 16 residues. The CDR3 region is CASSPPTPDSGVEQYF. The CDR3 bases are TGTGCCAGCTCACCACCCACACCCGACAGTGGTGTAGAGCAGTACTTC.

V is TRBV28 and J is TRBJ2-7; 8 nucleotides align to TRBD1. Losses at the gene ends were 7 bases for V and 4 bases for J; bases not matched to a gene: 9. The CDR3 totals 14 residues. The germline V gene encodes CDR1 MDHEN and CDR2 SYDVKM. The CDR3 is CASNGQGPYYEQYF. CDR3 bases: TGTGCCAGCAATGGACAGGGCCCATATTACGAGCAGTACTTC.

A single count supports this clone. The chain couples TRBV6-5 to TRBJ2-1, with D tentatively TRBD2 (6 bases). Germline V gives CDR1 MNHEY, CDR2 SVGAGI. The V end was cut by 6 bases, the J end by 5 bases, with 17 bases between. The CDR3 length is 15 residues. CDR3 sequence (DNA): TGTGCCAGCAGGCCGGCGGGACTTAATAACAATGAGCAGTTCTTC. Protein sequence: CASRPAGLNNNEQFF.

The rearrangement uses TRBV28 and TRBJ1-2; 9 positions match TRBD1. The trim removed 6 bases at V and 6 bases at J, leaving 17 bases unmatched. CDR3 length: 17 amino acids. Germline CDR1 and CDR2: MDHEN and SYDVKM. CDR3 amino acids: CASSAPTGTGPQDGYTF. CDR3 nucleotide sequence: TGTGCCAGCAGCGCCCCGACCGGGACAGGGCCCCAAGATGGCTACACCTTC.

V usage is TRBV27 and J usage is TRBJ1-1, with D hard to call. Trimming removed 3 bases at V and 11 bases at J, with 19 bases between. This CDR3 has 14 amino acids. Germline V gene sequence: CDR1 MNHEY, CDR2 SMNVEV (reference sequence). The CDR3 region is CASSFSSSASGAFF. DNA for the CDR3: TGTGCCAGCAGTTTTTCTTCTTCGGCCTCCGGGGCTTTCTTT.

V usage is TRBV6-5 and J usage is TRBJ2-1, with D hard to call. From germline, CDR1 is MNHEY and CDR2 SVGAGI. V lost 1 base, J lost 6 bases, and 16 bases lay in between. This CDR3 is 16 amino acids long. CDR3: CASSYFSSGLSNEQFF. DNA for the CDR3: TGTGCCAGCAGTTACTTTTCGTCTGGCCTCTCCAATGAGCAGTTCTTC.

This clone was counted only a few times. V is TRBV28 and J is TRBJ2-5, with 8 bases fitting TRBD2. Unmatched junction bases numbered 5, after V lost 3 bases and J lost 2 bases. CDR1 and CDR2 (germline): MDHEN, SYDVKM. This CDR3 region has 15 residues. The DNA of the CDR3 is TGTGCCAGCAGTTTGGTTCGGGGGGGACAAGAGACCCAGTACTTC. Its translation is CASSLVRGGQETQYF.

The chain uses TRBV5-6 and TRBJ1-3; tentative D call: TRBD1 (6 bases). Germline assignment: CDR1 SGHDT and CDR2 YYEEEE. This CDR3 spans 17 amino acids. Trimming shortened V by 5 bases and J by 0 bases, and 18 bases separated the two germline ends. The CDR3 DNA follows: TGTGCCAGCAGGCTTTGGGCATTACAGGGCTCTGGAAACACCATATATTTT. Protein product: CASRLWALQGSGNTIYF. The variable domain in full, completed from reference TRBV5-6 and TRBJ1-3, reads DAGVTQSPTHLIKTRGQQVTLRCSPKSGHDTVSWYQQALGQGPQFIFQYYEEEERQRGNFPDRFSGHQFPNYSSELNVNALLLGDSALYLCASRLWALQGSGNTIYFGEGSWLTVV.